The clone carrying this T cell receptor (beta chain) appeared a few times. This record belongs to a study of blood T cells in healthy people across ages. Primers used in a second PCR of about 6 to 12 cycles were a sample-barcoded 5' primer and a J-beta primer mix. TCRdb recomputed calls from the 5' RACE reads with MiXCR, one row per CDR3 protein. The sample holds 1.5 million to 2 million distinct CDR3 sequences, almost 35% seen once. The sequencing sample was made of blood. The clonotype was recovered from a woman aged 30 to 39 in good health.

DNA of the CDR3: TGTGCCAGCAGCCAAGATCGAAGTAGGGGCCGAAGAGACAATGAGCAGTTCTTC. It encodes CASSQDRSRGRRDNEQFF. The chain couples TRBV3-1 to TRBJ2-1, with D possibly being TRBD1 (5 bases). Looked up from germline, CDR1 is LGHDT and CDR2 is YNNKEL (reference sequence). This CDR3 has 18 amino acids. Trimming stripped 0 bases from V and 5 bases from J, with 20 bases between.